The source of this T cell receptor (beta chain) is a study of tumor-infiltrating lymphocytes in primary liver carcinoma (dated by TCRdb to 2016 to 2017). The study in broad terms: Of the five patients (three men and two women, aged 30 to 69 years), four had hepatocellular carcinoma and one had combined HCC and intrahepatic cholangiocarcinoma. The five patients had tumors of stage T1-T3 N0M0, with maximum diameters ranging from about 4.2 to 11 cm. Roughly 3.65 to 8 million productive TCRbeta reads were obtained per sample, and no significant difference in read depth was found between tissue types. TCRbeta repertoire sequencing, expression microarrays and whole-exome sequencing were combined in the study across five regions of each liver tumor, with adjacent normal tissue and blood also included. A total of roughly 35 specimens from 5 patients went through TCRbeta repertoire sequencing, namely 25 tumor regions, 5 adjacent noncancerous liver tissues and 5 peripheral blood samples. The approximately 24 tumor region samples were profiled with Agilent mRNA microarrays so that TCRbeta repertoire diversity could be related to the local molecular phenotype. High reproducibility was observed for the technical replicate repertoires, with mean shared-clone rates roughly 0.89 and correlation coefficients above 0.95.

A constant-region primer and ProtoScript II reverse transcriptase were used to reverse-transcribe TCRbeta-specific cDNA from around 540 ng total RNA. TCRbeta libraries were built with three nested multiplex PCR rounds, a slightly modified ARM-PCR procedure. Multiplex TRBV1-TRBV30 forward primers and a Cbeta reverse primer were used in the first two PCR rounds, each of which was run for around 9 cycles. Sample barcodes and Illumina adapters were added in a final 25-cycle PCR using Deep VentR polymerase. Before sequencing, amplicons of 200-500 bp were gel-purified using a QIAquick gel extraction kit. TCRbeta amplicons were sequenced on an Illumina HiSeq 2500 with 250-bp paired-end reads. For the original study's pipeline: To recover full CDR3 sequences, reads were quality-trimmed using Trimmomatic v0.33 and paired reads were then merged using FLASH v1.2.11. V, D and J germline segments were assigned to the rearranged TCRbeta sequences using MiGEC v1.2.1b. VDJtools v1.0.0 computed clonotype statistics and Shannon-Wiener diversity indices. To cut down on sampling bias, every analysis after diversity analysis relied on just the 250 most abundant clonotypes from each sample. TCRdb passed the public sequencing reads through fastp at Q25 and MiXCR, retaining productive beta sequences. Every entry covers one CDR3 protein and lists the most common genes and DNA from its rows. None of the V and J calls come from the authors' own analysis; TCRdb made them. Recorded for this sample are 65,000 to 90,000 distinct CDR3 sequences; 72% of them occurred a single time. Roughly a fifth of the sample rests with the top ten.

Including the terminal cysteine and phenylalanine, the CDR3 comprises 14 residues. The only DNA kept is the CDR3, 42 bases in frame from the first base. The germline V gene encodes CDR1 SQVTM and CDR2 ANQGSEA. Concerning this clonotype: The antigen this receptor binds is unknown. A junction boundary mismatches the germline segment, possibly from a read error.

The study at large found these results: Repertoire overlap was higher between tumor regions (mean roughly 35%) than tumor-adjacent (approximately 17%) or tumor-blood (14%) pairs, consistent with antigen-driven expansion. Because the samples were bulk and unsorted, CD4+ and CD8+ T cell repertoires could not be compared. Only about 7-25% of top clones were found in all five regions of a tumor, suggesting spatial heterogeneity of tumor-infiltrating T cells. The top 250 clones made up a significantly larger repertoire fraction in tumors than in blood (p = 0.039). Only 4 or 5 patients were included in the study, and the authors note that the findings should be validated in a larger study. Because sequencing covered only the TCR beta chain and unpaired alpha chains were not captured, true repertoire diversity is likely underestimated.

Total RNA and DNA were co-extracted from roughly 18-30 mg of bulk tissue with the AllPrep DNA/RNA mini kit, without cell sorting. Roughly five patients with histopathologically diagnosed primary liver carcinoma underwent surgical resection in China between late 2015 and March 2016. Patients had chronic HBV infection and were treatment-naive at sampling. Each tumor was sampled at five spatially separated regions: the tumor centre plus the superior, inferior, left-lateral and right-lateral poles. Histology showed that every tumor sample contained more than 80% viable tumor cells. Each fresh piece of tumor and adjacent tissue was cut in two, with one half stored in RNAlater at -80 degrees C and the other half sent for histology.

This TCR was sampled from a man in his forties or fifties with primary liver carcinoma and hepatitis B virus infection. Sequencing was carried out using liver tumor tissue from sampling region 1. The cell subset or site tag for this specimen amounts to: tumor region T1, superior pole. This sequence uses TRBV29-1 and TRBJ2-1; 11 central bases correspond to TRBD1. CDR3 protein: CSGLPGQGVHEQFF. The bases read TGTAGTGGATTGCCGGGACAGGGGGTGCATGAACAGTTCTTC.